A selection of T cell receptor beta chains follows, all from one sample in a study of regulatory and conventional T cells in breast cancer. TCRdb analysed the PCR reads with MiXCR anew, one entry per CDR3 protein. Of under 20,000 distinct CDR3 sequences listed, 25% to 40% were seen once; the top ten hold 1.5% to 2%. The sequenced sample consisted of conventional T cells from blood. These receptors all stem from a female donor in good health. Both conserved end residues are part of each CDR3. The D gene is left open where the match is weak. A row's size may be missing; if present it is once, few, many or a size class.

CDR3 | DNA | J | V | size | length | D
CASGPPLGQINQPQHF | TGTGCCAGCGGTCCTCCACTGGGGCAGATCAATCAGCCCCAGCATTTT | TRBJ1-5 | TRBV6-2/TRBV6-3 | - | 16 | -
CASRFGTTGNTIYF | TGTGCCAGCAGGTTCGGGACAACTGGAAACACCATATATTTT | TRBJ1-3 | TRBV3-1 | - | 14 | -
CASSWTSGRASGTDTQYF | TGTGCCAGCAGCTGGACTAGCGGGAGGGCCTCGGGCACAGATACGCAGTATTTT | TRBJ2-3 | TRBV12-3/TRBV12-4 | - | 18 | TRBD2
CASSYGRGTNQPQHF | TGTGCCAGCAGTTACGGCAGGGGCACTAATCAGCCCCAGCATTTT | TRBJ1-5 | TRBV6-2/TRBV6-3 | - | 15 | -
CSVGGTGGDNQPQHF | TGCAGCGTTGGAGGTACAGGGGGCGACAATCAGCCCCAGCATTTT | TRBJ1-5 | TRBV29-1 | - | 15 | TRBD1
CASSLAGQPPTDTQYF | TGCGCCAGCAGCTTGGCCGGACAGCCACCCACAGATACGCAGTATTTT | TRBJ2-3 | TRBV5-1 | few | 16 | -
CASGFMTKNIQYF | TGTGCCAGCGGGTTTATGACCAAAAACATTCAGTACTTC | TRBJ2-4 | TRBV7-2 | many | 13 | -
CASSQGRGVDYGYTF | TGCGCCAGCAGCCAAGGACGGGGAGTCGACTATGGCTACACCTTC | TRBJ1-2 | TRBV4-3 | - | 15 | -
CASSYSGGPNEQFF | TGTGCCAGCAGTTACTCGGGAGGGCCAAATGAGCAGTTCTTC | TRBJ2-1 | TRBV6-5 | - | 14 | TRBD2
CASSQATTGGLYNEQFF | TGTGCCAGCAGCCAAGCTACGACAGGCGGCCTCTACAATGAGCAGTTCTTC | TRBJ2-1 | TRBV4-1 | - | 17 | -
CASSQERSYTQYF | TGTGCCAGCAGCCAAGAGAGATCCTATACGCAGTATTTT | TRBJ2-3 | TRBV4-2 | - | 13 | -
CASSESGTVDLHF | TGTGCCAGCAGTGAATCAGGGACAGTGGACCTCCACTTT | TRBJ1-6 | TRBV6-5 | few | 13 | TRBD1
CKVGNTEAFF | TGCAAGGTGGGGAACACTGAAGCTTTCTTT | TRBJ1-1 | TRBV19 | - | 10 | -
CASSRLGEGSGRGVRGYNEQFF | TGTGCCAGCAGCCGATTAGGGGAGGGTAGCGGGAGGGGGGTTAGGGGTTACAATGAGCAGTTCTTC | TRBJ2-1 | TRBV7-2 | - | 22 | TRBD2
CASSLEQGSYNEQFF | TGTGCCAGCAGCTTAGAGCAGGGATCCTACAATGAGCAGTTCTTC | TRBJ2-1 | TRBV7-2 | - | 15 | -
CASLLAGDTGELFF | TGCGCCAGCCTCCTAGCTGGGGACACCGGGGAGCTGTTTTTT | TRBJ2-2 | TRBV10-2 | - | 14 | -
CASSPLGGIGTDTQYF | TGTGCCAGCAGTCCCCTAGGGGGGATCGGTACAGATACGCAGTATTTT | TRBJ2-3 | TRBV28 | few | 16 | -
CASSLPTNEKLFF | TGTGCCAGCAGCTTACCAACTAATGAAAAACTGTTTTTT | TRBJ1-4 | TRBV5-6 | - | 13 | -
CASSPRRADTQYF | TGTGCCAGCAGCCCAAGAAGAGCAGATACGCAGTATTTT | TRBJ2-3 | TRBV12-3/TRBV12-4 | - | 13 | -
CASRETGGREAFF | TGCGCCAGCAGGGAGACAGGGGGCCGTGAAGCTTTCTTT | TRBJ1-1 | TRBV4-1 | few | 13 | TRBD1
CASSLRTGATVMNTEAFF | TGTGCCAGCAGTCTCCGGACAGGAGCGACTGTAATGAACACTGAAGCTTTCTTT | TRBJ1-1 | TRBV27 | few | 18 | TRBD1
CSARPTTNEQFF | TGCAGTGCTAGGCCGACTACTAATGAGCAGTTCTTC | TRBJ2-1 | TRBV20-1 | few | 12 | -
CASSSGTTYEQYF | TGTGCCAGCAGCTCCGGGACTACCTACGAGCAGTACTTC | TRBJ2-7 | TRBV6-2/TRBV6-3 | - | 13 | TRBD2
CASSLWGDKNIQYF | TGTGCCAGCAGCTTATGGGGGGACAAAAACATTCAGTACTTC | TRBJ2-4 | TRBV7-2 | - | 14 | -
CASREELPQEEQYF | TGTGCCAGCAGGGAGGAACTACCTCAAGAGGAGCAGTACTTC | TRBJ2-7 | TRBV28 | - | 14 | -
CASSLVGSGAETQYF | TGTGCCAGCAGCTTAGTAGGTAGCGGGGCAGAGACCCAGTACTTC | TRBJ2-5 | TRBV7-2 | medium-sized | 15 | TRBD2
CASSQDSGTGFTETQYF | TGCGCCAGCAGCCAAGATTCGGGAACAGGGTTCACAGAGACCCAGTACTTC | TRBJ2-5 | TRBV4-3 | - | 17 | -
CASSAGRLNTGELFF | TGTGCCAGCAGCGCGGGACGGTTGAACACCGGGGAGCTGTTTTTT | TRBJ2-2 | TRBV12-3/TRBV12-4 | once | 15 | -
CASSFEMSGEQFF | TGTGCCAGCAGTTTTGAGATGTCCGGTGAGCAGTTCTTC | TRBJ2-1 | TRBV12-3/TRBV12-4 | - | 13 | -
CASSPDMGETQYF | TGTGCCAGCAGCCCTGATATGGGGGAGACCCAGTACTTC | TRBJ2-5 | TRBV7-9 | - | 13 | -
CASRIRGTGTYEQYF | TGTGCCAGCAGGATACGCGGGACAGGAACATACGAGCAGTACTTC | TRBJ2-7 | TRBV2 | medium-sized | 15 | TRBD1
CASSEGTSGVVETQYF | TGCGCCAGCAGCGAGGGGACTAGCGGGGTCGTAGAGACCCAGTACTTC | TRBJ2-5 | TRBV5-1 | - | 16 | TRBD2
CASSLSKSSNQPQHF | TGTGCCAGCAGTTTGAGTAAATCGAGCAATCAGCCCCAGCATTTT | TRBJ1-5 | TRBV12-3/TRBV12-4 | - | 15 | -
CASISTSFYEQYF | TGTGCCAGCATTTCGACTAGTTTCTACGAGCAGTACTTC | TRBJ2-7 | TRBV6-2/TRBV6-3 | - | 13 | -
CASSPQEGYTEAFF | TGTGCCAGCAGCCCACAGGAGGGGTACACTGAAGCTTTCTTT | TRBJ1-1 | TRBV6-5 | - | 14 | -
CASSAARGGRSDTQYF | TGTGCCAGCAGCGCCGCCCGCGGGGGGCGGTCGGATACGCAGTATTTT | TRBJ2-3 | TRBV7-9 | - | 16 | TRBD2
CASSLERASGNTIYF | TGCGCCAGCAGCTTGGAGCGGGCCTCTGGAAACACCATATATTTT | TRBJ1-3 | TRBV5-1 | - | 15 | -
CASSVQGTNEKLFF | TGTGCCAGCAGTGTACAGGGGACTAATGAAAAACTGTTTTTT | TRBJ1-4 | TRBV12-3/TRBV12-4 | few | 14 | TRBD1
CASSQDDSGTPLHF | TGCGCCAGCAGCCAAGATGACAGTGGAACACCCCTCCACTTT | TRBJ1-6 | TRBV4-1 | few | 14 | -
CASSTGRGDSPLHF | TGTGCCAGCAGCACCGGACGGGGGGATTCACCCCTCCACTTT | TRBJ1-6 | TRBV7-8 | - | 14 | -
CSATAGGLSSQSETQYF | TGCAGTGCCACCGCCGGGGGTTTATCCTCACAATCGGAGACCCAGTACTTC | TRBJ2-5 | TRBV20-1 | few | 17 | -
CASSLPSYEQYF | TGCGCCAGCAGCTTGCCATCTTACGAGCAGTACTTC | TRBJ2-7 | TRBV5-1 | many | 12 | -
CASYMLQGEALHF | TGTGCCAGCTACATGCTACAGGGTGAGGCCCTCCACTTT | TRBJ1-6 | TRBV6-6 | few | 13 | -
CASSLASGSQETQYF | TGTGCCAGCAGCTTAGCTTCAGGGTCCCAAGAGACCCAGTACTTC | TRBJ2-5 | TRBV7-2 | few | 15 | -
CASSALPGYNTEAFF | TGCGCCAGCAGCGCATTACCGGGATATAACACTGAAGCTTTCTTT | TRBJ1-1 | TRBV5-1 | few | 15 | -
CASSLSDTQYF | TGCGCCAGCAGCTTGTCGGATACGCAGTATTTT | TRBJ2-3 | TRBV5-1 | many | 11 | -
CASSPGGGDTQYF | TGTGCCAGCAGCCCCGGCGGTGGAGATACGCAGTATTTT | TRBJ2-3 | TRBV7-3 | - | 13 | -